This T cell receptor (beta chain) was sequenced for a study of shared clonotypes between healthy human individuals. As regards this clone: As yet, its antigen is unknown.

The germline CDR1 and CDR2 sequences are MDHEN and SYDVKM. The CDR3 has 16 amino acids. V was pared by 6 bases and J by 0 bases, with 12 bases between. Replicate PCRs for sorted subsets used 200 to 250 ng DNA; this equaled about 30,000 T cell genomes. Sequencing was performed with immunoSEQ multiplex PCR; in TCRdb, only in-frame clones are kept and a portion is missing. The profile shows about 330,000 clones, roughly 84% of them singletons. Study-level points and caveats: Sharing of clonotypes among donors was expected to vary with sequencing depth. Shared across four donors were about 4.8% of the naive CD4 clonotypes. Relative to memory subsets, naive subsets generally showed larger estimated richness.

The source material was memory CD8+ T cells sorted from blood. Specified subset: CD45RO+ cells pooled with CCR7-negative TemRA cells. V is TRBV28 and J is TRBJ2-6; D uncertain. The clonotype was recovered from a man between 18 and 35 years old in good health. CDR3 loop: CASRTVFNSGANVLTF. CDR3 bases: TGTGCCAGCAGAACAGTTTTTAACTCTGGGGCCAACGTCCTGACTTTC.